This T cell receptor (beta chain) stems from a study of cytomegalovirus exposure and HLA in healthy donors. V dropped 4 bases and J dropped 7; count of bases not matched to a gene: 9. The CDR3 is 17 amino acids. The germline V gene encodes CDR1 MNHEY and CDR2 SMNVEV (reference sequence). Primers for the PCR totalled 60 Vbeta and 13 Jbeta. The data were produced by immunoSEQ multiplex PCR, yet TCRdb's version contains in-frame clones alone and is incomplete. The table has 150,000 to 250,000 clones, around 85% seen once. Points on this clone: Its antigen is still unknown.

General study findings and limits: The study designated around 150 TCR beta chains cytomegalovirus-associated. Among donors in an Asian-associated ancestry cluster, a later analysis reportedly found fewer N-insertions than the roughly 730-donor mean.

V gene TRBV27 combines with J gene TRBJ2-1, with 14 bases aligning to TRBD2. The receptor was derived from a woman aged 50 to 65 in good health and CMV-seronegative. Sequencing was carried out using PBMCs. CDR3 coding DNA: TGTGCCAGCAGTTCCTCCCCCGGGACTAGCGGGAGAAATGAGCAGTTCTTC. Its protein is CASSSSPGTSGRNEQFF.